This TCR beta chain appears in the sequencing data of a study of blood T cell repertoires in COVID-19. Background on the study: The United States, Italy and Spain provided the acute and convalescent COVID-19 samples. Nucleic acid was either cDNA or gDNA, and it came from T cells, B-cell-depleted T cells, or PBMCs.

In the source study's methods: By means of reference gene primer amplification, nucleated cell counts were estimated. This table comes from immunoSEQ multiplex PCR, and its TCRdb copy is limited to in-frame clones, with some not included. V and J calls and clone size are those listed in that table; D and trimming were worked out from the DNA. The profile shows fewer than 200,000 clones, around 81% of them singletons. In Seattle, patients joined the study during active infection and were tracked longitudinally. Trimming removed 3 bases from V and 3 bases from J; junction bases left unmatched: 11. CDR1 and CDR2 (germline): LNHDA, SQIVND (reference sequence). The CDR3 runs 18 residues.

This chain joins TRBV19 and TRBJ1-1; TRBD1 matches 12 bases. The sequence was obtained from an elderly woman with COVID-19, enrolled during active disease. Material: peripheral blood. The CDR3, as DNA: TGTGCCAGTAGTATCGTTCGGGACAGGGGGCGCGTTTACACTGAAGCTTTCTTT. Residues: CASSIVRDRGRVYTEAFF.